This T cell receptor beta chain derives from a study of read filtering for tumor transcriptome and immune sequencing. As for this clonotype: A far larger clone differs by one base, so this is likely a read error.

From approximately 400 ng of RNA, a library with molecular barcoded alpha/delta and beta/gamma adaptors was made. Each CDR3 protein is one row after TCRdb ran MiXCR on the reads. The sample holds approximately 6,300 distinct CDR3 sequences, around 20% seen once. The receptor's source is a donor at least 40 years old with multiple myeloma. Sequenced: a population of CD138-negative cells sorted from bone marrow.

CDR3 amino acids: CASSLYLGGGATDTHYF. The CDR3 DNA sequence: TGTGCCAGCAGCTTGTACTTGGGCGGGGGGGCCACAGATACGCATTATTTT. The gene calls are TRBV5-4 and TRBJ1-4; possible D gene TRBD1, 6 bases. In germline, CDR1 is SGHNT, CDR2 YYREEE (reference sequence). This CDR3 spans 17 amino acids.